The rows below give T cell receptor beta chains drawn from one sample of a study of blood T cells in healthy people across ages. Each CDR3 protein gets one entry after TCRdb re-called the 5' RACE reads with MiXCR. The table shows over 950,000 distinct CDR3 sequences, with 35% to 40% occurring only once. Material for sequencing was blood. The source of these receptors is a man younger than 35 in good health. Each CDR3 is given with its conserved first and last residue. D genes are given only for firm matches. Size is omitted from some rows. Given values are once, few, many or a class for expanded clones.

j_call | d_call | clone_size | v_call | cdr3_nt | cdr3_aa
TRBJ2-3 | NA | NA | TRBV20-1 | TGCAGTGCTAGAGCCGGATCCGCAGATACGCAGTATTTT | CSARAGSADTQYF
TRBJ1-1 | NA | NA | TRBV20-1 | TGCAGTGCTAGGGCTCCGAGGAATATGAACACTGAAGCTTTCTTT | CSARAPRNMNTEAFF
TRBJ2-2 | NA | NA | TRBV12-3/TRBV12-4 | TGTGCCAGCAGTTTCGGGCTAGGGTCGAACACCGGGGAGCTGTTTTTT | CASSFGLGSNTGELFF
TRBJ1-1 | TRBD1 | NA | TRBV2 | TGTGCCAGCAGTGAAGTCGGGGACAGGCTTAAAGCTTTCTTT | CASSEVGDRLKAFF
TRBJ2-5 | TRBD2 | NA | TRBV10-3 | TGTGCCATCAGTGAACCAGCGGGGGAGACCCAGTACTTC | CAISEPAGETQYF
TRBJ1-3 | NA | NA | TRBV4-1 | TGCGCCAGCAGCCAAGATTGGGATTATGGAAACACCATATATTTT | CASSQDWDYGNTIYF
TRBJ2-7 | NA | NA | TRBV12-3/TRBV12-4 | TGTGCCAGCAGTACGAGTAGCGCCTGCGAGCAGTACTTC | CASSTSSACEQYF
TRBJ1-2 | NA | few | TRBV2 | TGTGCCAGCATACAGGGCTATGGCTACACCTTC | CASIQGYGYTF
TRBJ2-7 | TRBD1 | NA | TRBV6-5 | TGTGCCAGCAGCCCCGGCAGGGGGCCCCACAATGAGCAGTACTTC | CASSPGRGPHNEQYF
TRBJ1-5 | NA | NA | TRBV3-1 | TGTGCCAGCAGCCAGAGGGCGTGGGACAATCAGCCCCAGCATTTT | CASSQRAWDNQPQHF
TRBJ1-1 | NA | NA | TRBV29-1 | TGCAGCGTTGAAGATATAAAGGGCACGTTGAACACTGAGGCTTTCTTT | CSVEDIKGTLNTEAFF
TRBJ2-1 | TRBD1 | few | TRBV20-1 | TGCAGTGCTAAAAGTATAGGGACAGGTTTTTACAATGAGCAGTTCTTC | CSAKSIGTGFYNEQFF
TRBJ1-6 | TRBD1 | NA | TRBV12-3/TRBV12-4 | TGTGCCAGCAGCCCGCCGGGACAGACTTCACCCCTCCACTTT | CASSPPGQTSPLHF
TRBJ2-4 | TRBD1 | few | TRBV30 | TGTGCCTGGAGCTCCGGGACAGGGGTGGAAGAGCAGTACTTC | CAWSSGTGVEEQYF
TRBJ2-7 | NA | many | TRBV20-1 | TGCAGTGCTCCCACCCAATGGGACGAGCAGTACTTC | CSAPTQWDEQYF
TRBJ1-2 | NA | NA | TRBV6-5 | TGTGCCGGCAGTTTGGGGACCTATGGCTACACCTTC | CAGSLGTYGYTF
TRBJ2-3 | NA | once | TRBV19 | TGTGCCAGTAGTATCCCTCAAAGCACAGATACGCAGTATTTT | CASSIPQSTDTQYF
TRBJ1-5 | TRBD1 | NA | TRBV4-2 | TGTGCCAGCAGCCAAGATCCGGGACAGCCATATAGCAATCAGCCCCAGCATTTT | CASSQDPGQPYSNQPQHF
TRBJ1-1 | TRBD1 | once | TRBV12-3/TRBV12-4 | TGTGCCAGCAGGCAAACAGGGGGCCCGAACACTGAAGCTTTCTTT | CASRQTGGPNTEAFF
TRBJ2-1 | NA | few | TRBV11-2 | TGTGCCAGCAGCTTAGCACGGGAAGACTACAATGAGCAGTTCTTC | CASSLAREDYNEQFF
TRBJ2-1 | NA | NA | TRBV3-1 | TGTGCCAGCAGCCGGTCGGGCGGGATCGCCTACAATGAGCAGTTCTTC | CASSRSGGIAYNEQFF
TRBJ1-5 | NA | once | TRBV7-6 | TGTGCCAGCAGCCCGCAAGTGGGGCATTATCAGCCCCGGCATTTT | CASSPQVGHYQPRHF
TRBJ1-4 | TRBD1 | NA | TRBV5-1 | TGCGCCAGCAGCCCTGGCGGAATGCCAGGGGGTTCTGAAAAACTGTTTTTT | CASSPGGMPGGSEKLFF
TRBJ2-1 | TRBD1 | NA | TRBV5-1 | TGCGCCAGCAGCCCCGGACAGGACGAGCAGTTCTTC | CASSPGQDEQFF
TRBJ2-1 | NA | NA | TRBV7-9 | TGTGCCAGCAGCCCCAGGGTGATTTACTACAATGAGCAGTTCTTC | CASSPRVIYYNEQFF
TRBJ2-7 | TRBD1 | NA | TRBV4-2 | TGTGCCAGCAGCGGACAGGTTCGCGAGCAGTACTTC | CASSGQVREQYF
TRBJ1-6 | NA | few | TRBV4-3 | TGCGCCAGCAGCCAAAGATTCCCAGGGGATAATTCACCCCTCCACTTT | CASSQRFPGDNSPLHF
TRBJ2-7 | NA | NA | TRBV5-1 | TGCGCCAGCAGTCCGGGACCCCCAGACACCTACGAGCAGTACTTC | CASSPGPPDTYEQYF
TRBJ2-5 | NA | NA | TRBV7-2 | TGTGCCAGCAGCTTACCCTCAGGAACTGCCCAAGAGACCCAGTACTTC | CASSLPSGTAQETQYF
TRBJ2-2 | NA | NA | TRBV5-1 | TGCGCCAGCAGCTTGGGGACCGGAAGCCAGAACACCGGGGAGCTGTTTTTT | CASSLGTGSQNTGELFF
TRBJ2-3 | NA | few | TRBV12-3/TRBV12-4 | TGTGCCAGCAGTTTAGACGCGACGGGCACAGATACGCAGTATTTT | CASSLDATGTDTQYF
TRBJ2-7 | NA | few | TRBV10-3 | TGTGCCATCAGCGCAGACAGTCGGTACGAGCAGTACTTC | CAISADSRYEQYF
TRBJ2-3 | TRBD2 | few | TRBV7-2 | TGTGCCAGCAGCTCCAAGAGCGGGGGTGTCACAGATACGCAGTATTTT | CASSSKSGGVTDTQYF
TRBJ2-7 | NA | NA | TRBV29-1 | TGCAGCGTCAGGGGCGAGACCTACGAGCAGTACTTC | CSVRGETYEQYF
TRBJ1-2 | NA | NA | TRBV4-1 | TGCGCCAGCAGCCAAGATGAAGGAGGTGACTATGGCTACACCTTC | CASSQDEGGDYGYTF
TRBJ2-7 | TRBD2 | few | TRBV20-1 | TGCAGTGCTAGAGGCCGCGCGTCTAGCGGGAACTCCTACGAGCAGTACTTC | CSARGRASSGNSYEQYF
TRBJ2-3 | TRBD1 | NA | TRBV20-1 | TGCAGTGCTACCGGACAGGGTGAGACAGATACGCAGTATTTT | CSATGQGETDTQYF
TRBJ1-4 | TRBD1 | NA | TRBV6-1 | TGTGCCAGCAGCGACAGGGACTGGTCTAATGAAAAACTGTTTTTT | CASSDRDWSNEKLFF
TRBJ1-2 | NA | few | TRBV6-2/TRBV6-3 | TGTGCCAGCAGTACAGACAGACCAGGTCTATTCGGCTACACCTTC | CASSTDRPGLFGYTF
TRBJ1-2 | NA | NA | TRBV12-3/TRBV12-4 | TGTGCCAGCAGGACACCAAACTATGGCTACACCTTC | CASRTPNYGYTF
TRBJ2-2 | TRBD2 | NA | TRBV4-1 | TGCGCCAGCAGCCTCCTTAGAAGGCGGGGGGAACTAACCGGGGAGCTGTTTTTT | CASSLLRRRGELTGELFF
TRBJ1-4 | NA | few | TRBV9 | TGTGCCAGCAGCGCGGGGGGTGCAACTAATGAAAAACTGTTTTTT | CASSAGGATNEKLFF
TRBJ1-1 | NA | few | TRBV7-2 | TGTGCCAGCAGCCCATGGGGAGACACTGAAGCTTTCTTT | CASSPWGDTEAFF
TRBJ1-1 | NA | NA | TRBV27 | TGTGCCACCATGACAGGTATGAACACTGAAGCTTTCTTT | CATMTGMNTEAFF
TRBJ2-7 | TRBD1 | few | TRBV27 | TGTGCCAGCAGTTTCCGAGGGACAGGGGTGTACGAGCAGTACTTC | CASSFRGTGVYEQYF
TRBJ1-2 | TRBD1 | NA | TRBV4-1 | TGCGCCAGCAGCCAAGATAGAAATGTAGGGACAGGGTTATATGGCTACACCTTC | CASSQDRNVGTGLYGYTF
TRBJ2-3 | NA | many | TRBV11-2 | TGTGCCAGCAGCTTAGGAGCAGGTGTTACTAGCACAGATACGCAGTATTTT | CASSLGAGVTSTDTQYF
TRBJ2-3 | NA | NA | TRBV13 | TGTACCAGCAGTCCCGACGGGCCCCCGGATACGCAGTATTTT | CTSSPDGPPDTQYF